One and the same sample provided the 9 T cell receptor beta chains below, sequenced in a study of T cells in Graves' hyperthyroidism and ophthalmopathy. Amplified regions were TCR beta CDR3 sequences from RNA transcripts. The HTBI primer set drove a first-round RT-PCR of the TCR CDR3. TCRdb ran MiXCR on the multiplex PCR reads and lists one entry per CDR3 protein. The top ten clones hold approximately 35% of a sample with roughly 330,000 distinct CDR3 sequences, around a sixth of them seen once. Source material: blood. These receptors were collected from a man aged 25 to 40 with Graves' hyperthyroidism.

The chain carries TRBV27 and TRBJ2-7; 7 nucleotides match TRBD1. CDR1 MNHEY and CDR2 SMNVEV come from the germline V gene (reference sequence). With V trimmed by 9 bases and J by 1 base, 15 bases remained unmatched. This CDR3 contains 16 residues. The CDR3 DNA reads TGTGCCAGGACTCCCCCCCGGACAGGTTATTCCTACGAGCAGTACTTC. Encoded protein: CARTPPRTGYSYEQYF.

This chain uses TRBV28 with TRBJ2-5, with TRBD2 identical over 7 bases. The CDR3 is 14 amino acids. CDR1 MDHEN and CDR2 SYDVKM come from the germline V gene. The V and J ends lost 4 bases and 4 bases, in that order; junction bases with no gene match: 6. The CDR3 DNA reads TGTGCCAGCAGTTACTCGCGGGAGTCAGAGACCCAGTACTTC. This gives the protein CASSYSRESETQYF.

On this clonotype itself: Lacking the conserved final phenylalanine or tryptophan, this CDR3 likely reflects a read error. V and J are TRBV13 and TRBJ1-1; D call uncertain. The CDR3 is made up of 13 amino acids. Germline CDR1 is PRHDT and CDR2 is FYEKMQ (reference sequence). The CDR3 sequence: CASSFRGYTEAFL. The CDR3 nucleotides are TGTGCCAGCAGCTTCCGGGGTTACACCGAAGCTTTCCTT.

The chain has TRBV5-1 and TRBJ2-5, with D tentatively TRBD1 (5 bases). Germline V lookup: CDR1 SGHRS, CDR2 YFSETQ. The CDR3 is 16 residues long. Trimming left V 0 bases short and J 3 bases short, with 15 bases between. CDR3 sequence (DNA): TGCGCCAGCAGCTTGGAAGGGGTTATGTTTGAAGAGACCCAGTACTTC. Translation: CASSLEGVMFEETQYF.

This chain uses TRBV7-3 with TRBJ2-5; D uncertain. Germline CDR1 and CDR2: SGHTA and FQGTGA. The CDR3 sequence is 12 residues long. V gave up 5 bases and J gave up 11 bases, with 15 bases separating them. The CDR3 here is CASSHGSGRQYF. DNA of the CDR3: TGTGCCAGCAGCCATGGGTCGGGCAGACAGTACTTC. Combining the CDR3 with reference TRBV7-3 and TRBJ2-5 gives the whole variable domain GAGVSQTPSNKVTEKGKYVELRCDPISGHTALYWYRQSLGQGPEFLIYFQGTGAADDSGLPNDRFFAVRPEGSVSTLKIQRTERGDSAVYLCASSHGSGRQYFGPGTRLLVL.

J is TRBJ2-1 and V is TRBV12-3 or TRBV12-4; 8 positions agree with TRBD2. Germline trimming cut 1 base from V and 4 bases from J; bases unmatched to any gene: 6. This CDR3 spans 16 amino acids. CDR3 DNA: TGTGCCAGCAGTTTAGTCCCCCGGGAGGGTTACAATGAGCAGTTCTTC. It translates to CASSLVPREGYNEQFF.

V usage is TRBV11-3 and J usage is TRBJ2-7, with D perhaps matching TRBD1 (6 bases). V was clipped by 4 bases and J by 3 bases, with 13 bases between them. This CDR3 is built from 14 residues. Per the germline V gene, CDR1 is SGHNT and CDR2 is YENEEA. The CDR3: CASSSQGPYYEQYF. The CDR3 region has the DNA TGTGCCAGCAGCTCACAGGGCCCTTACTACGAGCAGTACTTC.

This clonotype was observed many times. V gene TRBV20-1 combines with J gene TRBJ2-1, with 10 bases matching TRBD2. The CDR3 extends over 14 amino acids. J lost 3 bases, V lost 6 bases, and 5 bases had no gene match. Germline values: CDR1 DFQATT, CDR2 SNEGSKA (reference sequence). The CDR3 DNA follows: TGCAGTGCCCCTACTAGCGGGGACTACAATGAGCAGTTCTTC. Its protein product is CSAPTSGDYNEQFF.

This clonotype has at least ten counts. The V gene is TRBV13, the J gene TRBJ2-4; D unresolved. The V gene lost 5 bases and the J gene lost 9 bases, with 11 bases spanning the gap. This CDR3 region has 12 residues. Per germline, CDR1 PRHDT and CDR2 FYEKMQ (reference sequence). The CDR3 bases are TGTGCCAGCAGCCCTCCTGTCGGCATTCAGTACTTC. This encodes CASSPPVGIQYF.